This TCR beta chain was observed in a study of T cell responses to AZD1222 COVID-19 vaccine. Study results and caveats: No day 14 peak samples; only post-peak repertoires were characterized.

Timing groups of about 4 and about 12 weeks for second doses were pooled. For this clone: Its antigen is unidentified.

V gave up 3 bases and J gave up 9 bases; unmatched junction bases: 5. CDR1 is MDHEN, CDR2 SYDVKM, per germline. This CDR3 spans 13 amino acids. Sequencing used immunoSEQ multiplex PCR; TCRdb keeps in-frame clones, though not all of them. The sample contains 30,000 to 35,000 clones, 85% to 90% of which appear only once. The sample consisted of peripheral blood, taken 28 days after the second AZD1222 dose. The TCR comes from an adult who received the AZD1222 COVID-19 vaccine. J is TRBJ1-2 and V is TRBV28; 9 nucleotides line up with TRBD1. CDR3 coding DNA: TGTGCCAGCAGTTTGGGGACAGGGAGGCGCTACACCTTC. This codes for CASSLGTGRRYTF.